The entry that follows covers one T cell receptor beta chain sequence. Its antigen is as yet unknown. The sample originates from a study of T-cell reconstitution after alpha-beta-depleted transplantation in children. Study results and caveats: The authors attributed T-cell counts and diversity one year after transplant mostly to newly produced T cells.

A library of TCRbeta sequences, prepared with unique molecular identifiers, was generated. TCRdb ran MiXCR on the PCR reads and lists one entry per CDR3 protein. The data hold 600,000 to 800,000 distinct CDR3 sequences, with under 15% observed a single time. Germline V CDR1 and CDR2: DFQATT, SNEGSKA (reference sequence). The CDR3 contains 14 residues. V dropped 3 bases and J dropped 1 base, with 10 bases sitting between them. The sample in question was PBMCs, obtained before TCRalphabeta/CD19-depleted stem cell transplant. This receptor was identified in a girl aged 2-10 years with congenital amegakaryocytic thrombocytopenia, due to receive a stem cell transplant. The chain couples TRBV20-1 to TRBJ1-5, with D possibly matching TRBD1 (5 bases). The CDR3 sequence is CSARGQGSNQPQHF. The CDR3 bases are TGCAGTGCTAGGGGGCAAGGAAGCAATCAGCCCCAGCATTTT.